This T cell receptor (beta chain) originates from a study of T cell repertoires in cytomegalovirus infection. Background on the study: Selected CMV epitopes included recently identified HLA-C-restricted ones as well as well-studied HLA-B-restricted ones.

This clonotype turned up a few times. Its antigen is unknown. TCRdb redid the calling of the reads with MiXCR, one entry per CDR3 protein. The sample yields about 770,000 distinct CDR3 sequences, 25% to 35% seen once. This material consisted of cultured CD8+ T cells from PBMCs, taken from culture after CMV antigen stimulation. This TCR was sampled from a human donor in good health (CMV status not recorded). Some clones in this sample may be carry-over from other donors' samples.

CDR3 region: CASSEAWQPQHF. In DNA form, the CDR3 reads TGTGCCAGCAGTGAAGCTTGGCAGCCCCAGCATTTT. The chain recombines TRBV6-1 with TRBJ1-5; D is uncertain. The ends were cut back, 0 bases at V and 7 bases at J, with 4 bases in the middle. The CDR3 runs to 12 residues. Germline assignment: CDR1 MNHNS and CDR2 SASEGT.